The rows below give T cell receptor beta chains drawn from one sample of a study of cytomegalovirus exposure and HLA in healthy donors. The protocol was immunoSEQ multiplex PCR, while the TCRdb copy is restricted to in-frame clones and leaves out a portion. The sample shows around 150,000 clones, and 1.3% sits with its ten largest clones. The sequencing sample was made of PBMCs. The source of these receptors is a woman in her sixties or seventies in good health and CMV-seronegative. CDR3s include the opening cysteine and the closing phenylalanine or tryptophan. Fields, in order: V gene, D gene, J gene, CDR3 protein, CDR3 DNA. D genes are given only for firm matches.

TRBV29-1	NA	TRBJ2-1	CSVVRGFYNEQFF	TGCAGCGTTGTACGGGGGTTCTACAATGAGCAGTTCTTC
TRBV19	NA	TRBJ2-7	CASSIGPSYEQYF	TGTGCCAGTAGTATTGGTCCCTCCTACGAGCAGTACTTC
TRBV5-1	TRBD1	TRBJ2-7	CASSLALSTGPYEQYF	TGCGCCAGCAGCTTGGCCCTTTCGACAGGGCCCTACGAGCAGTACTTC
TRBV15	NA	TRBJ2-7	CATSRDRSYEQYF	TGTGCCACCAGCAGAGATCGTAGTTACGAGCAGTACTTC
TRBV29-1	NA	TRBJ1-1	CSVYRPANTEAFF	TGCAGCGTCTACAGGCCAGCGAACACTGAAGCTTTCTTT
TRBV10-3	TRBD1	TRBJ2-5	CAISDSRGHETQYF	TGTGCCATCAGTGATTCTAGGGGGCACGAGACCCAGTACTTC
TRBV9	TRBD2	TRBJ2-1	CASSVDGTRYNEQFF	TGTGCCAGCAGCGTCGACGGGACTAGATACAATGAGCAGTTCTTC
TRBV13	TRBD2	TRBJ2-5	CASSQASGGPQETQYF	TGTGCCAGCAGCCAGGCTAGCGGGGGCCCCCAAGAGACCCAGTACTTC
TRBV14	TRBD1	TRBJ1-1	CASSLLQGGGKAFF	TGTGCCAGCAGCCTCCTCCAAGGGGGCGGGAAAGCTTTCTTT
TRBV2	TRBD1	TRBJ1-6	CASSLTGQYLSSPLHF	TGTGCCAGCAGCCTGACAGGGCAGTATTTGAGTTCACCCCTCCACTTT
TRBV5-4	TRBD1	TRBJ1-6	CASSPDRGGNSPLHF	TGTGCCAGCAGCCCCGACAGGGGCGGTAATTCACCCCTCCACTTT
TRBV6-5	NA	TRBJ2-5	CASSVDSPQETQYF	TGTGCCAGCAGTGTGGACAGTCCCCAAGAGACCCAGTACTTC
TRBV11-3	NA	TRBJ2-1	CASSLHGSPNSNEQFF	TGTGCCAGCAGTTTGCACGGGAGTCCTAATAGCAATGAGCAGTTCTTC
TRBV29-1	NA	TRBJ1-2	CSTGRGNYGYTF	TGCAGCACGGGCAGGGGAAACTATGGCTACACCTTC
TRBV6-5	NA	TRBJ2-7	CASTSVAGRHEQYF	TGTGCCAGCACCTCGGTGGCAGGGCGCCACGAGCAGTACTTC
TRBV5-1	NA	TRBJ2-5	CASLLGGVAEQETQYF	TGCGCCAGCCTACTTGGAGGGGTAGCGGAACAAGAGACCCAGTACTTC
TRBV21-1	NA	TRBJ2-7	CASSKANREMSLEQYF	TGTGCCAGCAGCAAAGCTAACAGGGAAATGAGTCTCGAGCAGTACTTC
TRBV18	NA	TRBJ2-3	CASSQFPILASTDTQYF	TGTGCCAGCTCACAGTTCCCGATACTAGCCTCCACAGATACGCAGTATTTT
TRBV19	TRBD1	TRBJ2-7	CASRPRTGNRYEQYF	TGTGCCAGTAGACCCCGGACAGGGAATAGATACGAGCAGTACTTC
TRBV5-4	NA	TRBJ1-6	CASSDATQGIGNSPLHF	TGTGCCAGCAGCGATGCCACCCAGGGGATTGGCAATTCACCCCTCCACTTT
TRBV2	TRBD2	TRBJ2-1	CASKAGGRYEQFF	TGTGCCAGCAAGGCGGGGGGGAGGTATGAGCAGTTCTTC
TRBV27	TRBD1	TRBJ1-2	CASSLSRQGYYGYTF	TGTGCCAGCAGTTTATCCAGACAGGGCTACTATGGCTACACCTTC
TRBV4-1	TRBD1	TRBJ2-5	CASSPRRGSGETQYF	TGCGCCAGCAGCCCTCGCAGGGGGTCGGGTGAGACCCAGTACTTC
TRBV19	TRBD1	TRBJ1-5	CASSMVMGTGAENQPQHF	TGTGCCAGTAGTATGGTGATGGGGACAGGGGCTGAAAATCAGCCCCAGCATTTT
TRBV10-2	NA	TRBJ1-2	CASSAEVGYGYTF	TGCGCCAGCAGTGCGGAGGTTGGGTATGGCTACACCTTC
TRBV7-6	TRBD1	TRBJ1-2	CASSRKQGAVDGYTF	TGTGCCAGCAGCCGCAAGCAGGGGGCGGTGGATGGCTACACCTTC
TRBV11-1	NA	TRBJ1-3	CASSLTGGIYSGNTIYF	TGTGCCAGCAGCTTAACAGGCGGAATCTACTCTGGAAACACCATATATTTT
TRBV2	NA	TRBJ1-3	CTTGQPGNTIYF	TGTACCACAGGGCAACCTGGAAACACCATATATTTT
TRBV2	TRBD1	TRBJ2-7	CASSDRDRTFF	TGTGCCAGCAGTGACCGGGACAGAACTTTCTTC
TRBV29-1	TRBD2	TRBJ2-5	CSVDRTSGEETQYF	TGCAGCGTTGATAGGACTAGCGGAGAAGAGACCCAGTACTTC
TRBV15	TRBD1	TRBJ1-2	CATSIRTGSGYTF	TGTGCCACCAGCATTCGGACAGGGAGCGGCTACACCTTC
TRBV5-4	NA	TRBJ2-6	CASSPTFGANVLTF	TGTGCCAGCAGCCCGACTTTTGGGGCCAACGTCCTGACTTTC
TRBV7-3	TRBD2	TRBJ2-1	CASSLIAGGYNEQFF	TGTGCCAGCAGCCTAATAGCGGGGGGGTACAATGAGCAGTTCTTC
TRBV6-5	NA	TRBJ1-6	CASSFRTGTSPLHF	TGTGCCAGCAGTTTCCGAACAGGGACTTCACCCCTCCACTTT
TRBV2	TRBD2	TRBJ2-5	CASSGGLAGVTVRLETQYF	TGTGCCAGCAGTGGGGGACTAGCGGGAGTTACAGTTCGGTTGGAGACCCAGTACTTC
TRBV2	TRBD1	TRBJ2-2	CASRDRLTGELFF	TGTGCCAGCCGGGACAGACTCACCGGGGAGCTGTTTTTT
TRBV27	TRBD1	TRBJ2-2	CTSSHGQGGTGELFF	TGTACCAGCAGCCACGGACAGGGAGGAACCGGGGAGCTGTTTTTT
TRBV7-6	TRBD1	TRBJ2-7	CASSLAGQKTYEQYF	TGTGCCAGCAGCTTAGCGGGACAGAAAACCTACGAGCAGTACTTC
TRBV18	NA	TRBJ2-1	CASSPYRANEQFF	TGTGCCAGCTCACCCTACAGAGCCAATGAGCAGTTCTTC
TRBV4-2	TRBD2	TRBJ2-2	CASSQETSANTGELFF	TGTGCCAGCAGCCAAGAAACTAGCGCGAACACCGGGGAGCTGTTTTTT
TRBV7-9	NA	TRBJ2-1	CASSSPRNEQFF	TGTGCCAGCAGCTCTCCCAGAAATGAGCAGTTCTTC
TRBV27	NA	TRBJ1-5	CASSPGVGGNQPQHF	TGTGCCAGCAGCCCAGGGGTGGGAGGCAATCAGCCCCAGCATTTT
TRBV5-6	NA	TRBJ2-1	CASSSPSVSSYNEQFF	TGTGCCAGCAGCTCGCCCAGCGTGAGCTCCTACAATGAGCAGTTCTTC
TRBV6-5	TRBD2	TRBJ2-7	CASSYGTSGTYEQYF	TGTGCCAGCAGTTACGGGACTAGCGGGACCTACGAGCAGTACTTC
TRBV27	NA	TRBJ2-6	CASSFRVGQTPSGANVLTF	TGTGCCAGCAGTTTTAGGGTTGGACAGACTCCCTCTGGGGCCAACGTCCTGACTTTC
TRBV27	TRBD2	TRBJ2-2	CASSSPGLAGGPTGELFF	TGTGCCAGCAGTTCGCCGGGACTAGCGGGGGGGCCCACCGGGGAGCTGTTTTTT
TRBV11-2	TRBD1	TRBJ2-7	CASSLSGQINLIYEQYF	TGTGCCAGCAGCTTATCGGGACAGATCAACTTAATCTACGAGCAGTACTTC